In this sample, the clone carrying this T cell receptor (beta chain) turned up a few times. Its antigen is not known. The sample is drawn from a study of blood T cells in healthy people across ages. Notes on the study in general: The unsorted PBMCs prevented any conclusive comparison of naive versus antigen-experienced cells. Higher naive T cell percentage went strongly together with higher TCR beta diversity.

With a J-beta primer mix and a sample-barcoded 5' primer, a second PCR ran about 7 to 11 cycles. Each CDR3 protein is one row after TCRdb ran MiXCR on the 5' RACE reads. The sample has 900,000 to 950,000 distinct CDR3 sequences, 25% to 30% seen once. This CDR3 has 15 residues. Germline V gene sequence: CDR1 MDHEN, CDR2 SYDVKM. The germline V and J ends were trimmed by 5 bases and 13 bases, with 24 bases remaining between them. The sample was also reused in another study, on T cells of mothers and their children. This second study says: All extracted RNA went into cDNA synthesis, roughly 1.5 ug per 15 ul.

This TCR came from a woman aged 40 to 50 in good health. The V call is TRBV28, the J call TRBJ2-4; D is ambiguous. Sequencing was performed on blood. The DNA for the CDR3 is TGTGCCAGCAGTCCACGGACGGGTCGAATGGGTAGGCAGTACTTC. Protein: CASSPRTGRMGRQYF.